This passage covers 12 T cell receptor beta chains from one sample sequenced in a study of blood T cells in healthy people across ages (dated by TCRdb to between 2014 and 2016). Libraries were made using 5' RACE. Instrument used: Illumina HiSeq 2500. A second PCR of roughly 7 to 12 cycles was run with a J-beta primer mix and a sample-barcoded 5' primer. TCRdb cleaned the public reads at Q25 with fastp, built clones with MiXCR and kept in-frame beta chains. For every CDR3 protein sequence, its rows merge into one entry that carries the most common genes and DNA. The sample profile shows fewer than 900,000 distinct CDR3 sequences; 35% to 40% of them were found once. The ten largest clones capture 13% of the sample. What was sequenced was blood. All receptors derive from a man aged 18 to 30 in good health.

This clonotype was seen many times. CDR3 nucleotides: TGCGCCAGCAGCCAACAGTCAGGGGCGAGTGAAGCTTTCTTT. Encoded protein: CASSQQSGASEAFF. J is TRBJ1-1 and V is TRBV4-3; the D gene is possibly TRBD1 (6 bases). Germline V lookup: CDR1 LGHNA, CDR2 YSLEER. Trimming cost V 2 bases and J 7 bases, with 14 bases left between them. The CDR3 is 14 amino acids.

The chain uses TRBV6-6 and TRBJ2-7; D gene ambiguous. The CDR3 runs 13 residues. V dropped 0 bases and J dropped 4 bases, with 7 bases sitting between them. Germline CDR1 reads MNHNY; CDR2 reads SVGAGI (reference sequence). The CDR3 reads CASSYSISYEQYF. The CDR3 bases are TGTGCCAGCAGTTACTCCATTTCTTACGAGCAGTACTTC.

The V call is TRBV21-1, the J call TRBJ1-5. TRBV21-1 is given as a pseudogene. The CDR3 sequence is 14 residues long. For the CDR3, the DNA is TGTGGGGGAGAGGGCCGGGGAAGCAATCAGCCCCAGCATTTT. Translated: CGGEGRGSNQPQHF.

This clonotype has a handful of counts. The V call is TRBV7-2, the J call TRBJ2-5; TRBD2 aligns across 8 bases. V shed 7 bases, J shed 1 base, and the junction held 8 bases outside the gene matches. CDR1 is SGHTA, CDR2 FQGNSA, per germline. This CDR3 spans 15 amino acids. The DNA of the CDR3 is TGTGCCAGCACCATCACCGGGACTAGCCAAGAGACCCAGTACTTC. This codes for CASTITGTSQETQYF.

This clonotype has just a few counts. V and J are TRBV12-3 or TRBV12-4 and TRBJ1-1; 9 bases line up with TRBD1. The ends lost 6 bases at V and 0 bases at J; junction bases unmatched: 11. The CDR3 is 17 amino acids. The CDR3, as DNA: TGTGCCAGCAGCCTGGGACAGGGCCTTGGCATGAACACTGAAGCTTTCTTT. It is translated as CASSLGQGLGMNTEAFF.

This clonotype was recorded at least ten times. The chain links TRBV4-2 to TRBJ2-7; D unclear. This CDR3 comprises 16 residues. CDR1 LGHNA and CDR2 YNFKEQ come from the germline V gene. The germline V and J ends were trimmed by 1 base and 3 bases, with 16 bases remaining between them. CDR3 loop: CASSQGGLVAYYEQYF. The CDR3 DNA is TGTGCCAGCAGCCAAGGAGGCCTAGTAGCTTACTACGAGCAGTACTTC.

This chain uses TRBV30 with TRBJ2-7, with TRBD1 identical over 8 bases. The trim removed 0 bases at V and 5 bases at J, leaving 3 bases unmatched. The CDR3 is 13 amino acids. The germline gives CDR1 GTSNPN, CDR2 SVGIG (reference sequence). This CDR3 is CAWSVDRGHEQYF. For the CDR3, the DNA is TGTGCCTGGAGTGTCGACAGGGGTCACGAGCAGTACTTC.

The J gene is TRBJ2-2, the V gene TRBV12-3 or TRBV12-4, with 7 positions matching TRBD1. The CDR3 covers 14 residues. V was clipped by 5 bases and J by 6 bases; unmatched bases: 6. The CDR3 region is CASSPGTASGELFF. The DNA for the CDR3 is TGTGCCAGCAGTCCCGGGACAGCTTCCGGGGAGCTGTTTTTT.

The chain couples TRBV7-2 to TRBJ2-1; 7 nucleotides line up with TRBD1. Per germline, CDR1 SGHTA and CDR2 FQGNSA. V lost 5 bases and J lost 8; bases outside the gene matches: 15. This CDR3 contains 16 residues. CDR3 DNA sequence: TGTGCCAGCAGCCACCACCGGGACAGACCCAGCGATGAGCAGTTCTTC. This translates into CASSHHRDRPSDEQFF.

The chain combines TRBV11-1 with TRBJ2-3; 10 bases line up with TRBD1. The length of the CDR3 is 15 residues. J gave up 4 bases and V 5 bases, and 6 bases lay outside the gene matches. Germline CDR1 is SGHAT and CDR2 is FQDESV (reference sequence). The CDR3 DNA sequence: TGTGCCAGCAGCCAAGCGGGACAGGGGTCAGATACGCAGTATTTT. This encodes CASSQAGQGSDTQYF.

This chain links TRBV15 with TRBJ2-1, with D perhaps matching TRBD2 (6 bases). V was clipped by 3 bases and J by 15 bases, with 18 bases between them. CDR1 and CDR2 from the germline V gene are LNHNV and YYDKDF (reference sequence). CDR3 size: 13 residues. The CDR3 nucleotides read TGTGCCACCAGCAGTAGACTCCGGGACTCCACGTTCTTC. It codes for CATSSRLRDSTFF. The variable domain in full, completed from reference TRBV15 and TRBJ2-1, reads DAMVIQNPRYQVTQFGKPVTLSCSQTLNHNVMYWYQQKSSQAPKLLFHYYDKDFNNEADTPDNFQSRRPNTSFCFLDIRSPGLGDTAMYLCATSSRLRDSTFFGPGTRLTVL.

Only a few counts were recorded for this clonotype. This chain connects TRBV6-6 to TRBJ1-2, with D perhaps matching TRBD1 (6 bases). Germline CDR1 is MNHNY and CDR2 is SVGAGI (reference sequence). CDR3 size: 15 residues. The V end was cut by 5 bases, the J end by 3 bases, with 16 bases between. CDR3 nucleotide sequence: TGTGCCAGCAGTCCGTCCCGGGACACCTACTATGGCTACACCTTC. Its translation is CASSPSRDTYYGYTF.